The clone carrying this T cell receptor (beta chain) showed up just a few times. As yet, its antigen is unknown. As every portion of the isolated RNA was reverse transcribed, the sequencing read expressed TCRB transcripts. Sequencing used immunoSEQ multiplex PCR; TCRdb keeps in-frame clones, though not all of them. The repertoire consists of 200,000 to 300,000 clones, with approximately 20% occurring once and the leading ten covering around 0.028%. This sample stems from a study of beta chain features in type 1 diabetes. Across the whole study: Across every sample, 100 million to 130 million sorted cells were examined in total. Study findings and constraints: Sampled from patients, naive, central memory and Treg TCRB repertoires appeared more similar than those sampled from healthy donors. Type 1 diabetes patients had TCRB CDR3s that were shorter (moderately but significantly so) in all four CD4+ subsets.

Germline V lookup: CDR1 SGHVS, CDR2 FQNEAQ. CDR3 length: 14 amino acids. V shed 5 bases, J shed 6 bases, and the junction held 6 bases outside the gene matches. Cells sorted by CD45RO/CCR7/CD25/CD127/CD95/CD27 comprised CD4+ naive, central memory, regulatory and stem cell-like memory cells. Purity exceeding 98% was reached by all sorted populations. The receptor comes from a woman aged 40-49 years with type 1 diabetes. Sequenced material: naive CD4+ T cells from blood. The rearrangement links TRBV7-8 to TRBJ1-1; 10 bases match TRBD1. Here the CDR3 DNA reads TGTGCCAGCAGCAGGGACAGGGGAGAGGCTGAAGCTTTCTTT. It yields the protein CASSRDRGEAEAFF.